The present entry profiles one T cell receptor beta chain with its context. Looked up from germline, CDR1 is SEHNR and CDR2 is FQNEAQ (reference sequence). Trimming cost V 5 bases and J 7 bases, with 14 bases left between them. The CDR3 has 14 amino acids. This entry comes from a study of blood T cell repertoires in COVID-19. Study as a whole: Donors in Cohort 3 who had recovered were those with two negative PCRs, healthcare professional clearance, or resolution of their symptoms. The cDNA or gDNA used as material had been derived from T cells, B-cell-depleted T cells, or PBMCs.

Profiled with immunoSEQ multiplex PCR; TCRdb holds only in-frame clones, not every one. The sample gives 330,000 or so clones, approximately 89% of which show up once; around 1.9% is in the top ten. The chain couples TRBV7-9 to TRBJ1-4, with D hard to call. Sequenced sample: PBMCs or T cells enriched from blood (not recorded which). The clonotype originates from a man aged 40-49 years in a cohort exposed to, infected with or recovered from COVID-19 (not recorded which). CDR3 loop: CASSPLGDSEKLFF. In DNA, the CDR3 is TGTGCCAGCAGCCCCCTCGGGGATTCTGAAAAACTGTTTTTT.